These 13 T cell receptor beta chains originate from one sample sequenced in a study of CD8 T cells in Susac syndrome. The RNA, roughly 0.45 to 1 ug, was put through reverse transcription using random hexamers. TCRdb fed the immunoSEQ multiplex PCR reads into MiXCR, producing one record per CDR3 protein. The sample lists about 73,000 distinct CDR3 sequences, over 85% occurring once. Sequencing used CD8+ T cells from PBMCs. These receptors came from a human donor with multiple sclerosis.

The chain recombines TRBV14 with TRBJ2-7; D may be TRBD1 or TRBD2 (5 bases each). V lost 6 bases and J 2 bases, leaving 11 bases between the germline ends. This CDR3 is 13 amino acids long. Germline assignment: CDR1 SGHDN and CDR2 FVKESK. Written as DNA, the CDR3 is TGTGCCAGCAGTCCGGGACGACCCTACGAGCAGTACTTC. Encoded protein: CASSPGRPYEQYF.

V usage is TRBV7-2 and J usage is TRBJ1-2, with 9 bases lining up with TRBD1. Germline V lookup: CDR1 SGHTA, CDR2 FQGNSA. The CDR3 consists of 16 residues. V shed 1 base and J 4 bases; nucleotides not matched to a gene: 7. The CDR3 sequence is CASSLEQGAYGYGYTF. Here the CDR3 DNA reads TGTGCCAGCAGCTTAGAACAGGGGGCTTACGGCTATGGCTACACCTTC.

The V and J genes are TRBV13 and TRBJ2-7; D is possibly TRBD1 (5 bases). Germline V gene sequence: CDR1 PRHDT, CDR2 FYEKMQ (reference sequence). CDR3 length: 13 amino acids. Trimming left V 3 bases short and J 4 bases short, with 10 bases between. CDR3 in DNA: TGTGCCAGCAGCTTGGACAACCTTTACGAGCAGTACTTC. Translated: CASSLDNLYEQYF.

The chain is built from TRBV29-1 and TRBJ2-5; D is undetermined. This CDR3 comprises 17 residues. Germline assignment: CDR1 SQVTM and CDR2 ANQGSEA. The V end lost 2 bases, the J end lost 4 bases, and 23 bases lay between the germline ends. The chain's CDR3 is CSVEHGSPAIQAETQYF. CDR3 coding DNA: TGCAGCGTTGAACATGGGTCGCCCGCTATCCAAGCAGAGACCCAGTACTTC.

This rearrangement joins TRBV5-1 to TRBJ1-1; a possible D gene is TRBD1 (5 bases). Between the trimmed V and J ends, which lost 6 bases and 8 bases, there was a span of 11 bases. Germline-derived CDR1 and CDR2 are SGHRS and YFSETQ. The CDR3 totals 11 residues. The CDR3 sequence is CASIAGKEAFF. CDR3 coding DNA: TGCGCCAGCATCGCAGGGAAAGAAGCTTTCTTT.

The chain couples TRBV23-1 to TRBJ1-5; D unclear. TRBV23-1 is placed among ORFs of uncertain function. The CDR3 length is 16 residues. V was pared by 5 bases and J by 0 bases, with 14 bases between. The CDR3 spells CASSGTRTDSNQPQHF. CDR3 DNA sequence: TGCGCCAGCAGTGGAACCAGAACAGATAGCAATCAGCCCCAGCATTTT.

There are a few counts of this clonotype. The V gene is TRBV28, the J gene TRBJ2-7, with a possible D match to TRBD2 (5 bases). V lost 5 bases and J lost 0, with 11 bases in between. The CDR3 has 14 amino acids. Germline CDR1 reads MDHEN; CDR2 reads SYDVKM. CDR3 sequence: CASSPRGSSYEQYF. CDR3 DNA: TGTGCCAGCAGTCCCCGGGGAAGCTCCTACGAGCAGTACTTC.

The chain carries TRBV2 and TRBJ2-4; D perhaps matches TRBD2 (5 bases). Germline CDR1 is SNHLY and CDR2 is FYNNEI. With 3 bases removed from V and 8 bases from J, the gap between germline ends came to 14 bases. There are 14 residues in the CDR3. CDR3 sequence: CASSEGQRVDIQYF. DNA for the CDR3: TGTGCCAGCAGTGAGGGTCAGAGGGTGGACATTCAGTACTTC.

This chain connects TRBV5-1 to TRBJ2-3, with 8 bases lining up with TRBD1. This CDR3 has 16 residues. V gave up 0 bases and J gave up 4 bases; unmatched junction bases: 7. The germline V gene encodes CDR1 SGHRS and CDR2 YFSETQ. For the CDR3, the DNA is TGCGCCAGCAGCTTGGTAGAAGCCAGGGGGCCAGATACGCAGTATTTT. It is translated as CASSLVEARGPDTQYF.

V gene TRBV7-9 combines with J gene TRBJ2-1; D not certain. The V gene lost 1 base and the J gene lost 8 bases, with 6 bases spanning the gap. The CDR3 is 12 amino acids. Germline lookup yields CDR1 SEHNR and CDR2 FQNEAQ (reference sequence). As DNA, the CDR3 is TGTGCCAGCAGCTTAGTGGATGATGAGCAGTTCTTC. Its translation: CASSLVDDEQFF.

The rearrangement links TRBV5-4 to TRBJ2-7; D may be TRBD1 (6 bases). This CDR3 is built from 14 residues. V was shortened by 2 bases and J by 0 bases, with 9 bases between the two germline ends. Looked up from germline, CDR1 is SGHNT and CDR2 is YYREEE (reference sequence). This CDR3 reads CASSFGDNSYEQYF. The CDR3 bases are TGTGCCAGCAGCTTCGGGGACAACTCCTACGAGCAGTACTTC.

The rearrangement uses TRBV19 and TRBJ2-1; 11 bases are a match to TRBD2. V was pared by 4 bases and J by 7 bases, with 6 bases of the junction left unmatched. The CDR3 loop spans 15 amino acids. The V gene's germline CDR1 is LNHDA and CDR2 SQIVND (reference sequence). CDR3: CASSSLAGGGNEQFF. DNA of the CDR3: TGTGCCAGTAGTAGTCTAGCGGGGGGTGGGAATGAGCAGTTCTTC. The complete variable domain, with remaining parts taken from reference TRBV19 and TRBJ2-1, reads DGGITQSPKYLFRKEGQNVTLSCEQNLNHDAMYWYRQDPGQGLRLIYYSQIVNDFQKGDIAEGYSVSREKKESFPLTVTSAQKNPTAFYLCASSSLAGGGNEQFFGPGTRLTVL.

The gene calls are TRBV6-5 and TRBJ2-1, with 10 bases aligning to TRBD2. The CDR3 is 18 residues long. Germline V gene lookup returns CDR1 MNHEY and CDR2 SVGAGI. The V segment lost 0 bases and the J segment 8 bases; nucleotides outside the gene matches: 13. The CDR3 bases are TGTGCCAGCAGTTACTCGAGGACTAGCGGACATTCGGGCGATGAGCAGTTCTTC. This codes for CASSYSRTSGHSGDEQFF.